One and the same sample provided the 30 T cell receptor beta chains below, sequenced in a study of T and B cells in COVID-19 patients. Multiplex PCR with BIOMED2 TRB-A/B primer pools amplified TRB rearrangements. TCRdb re-called the multiplex PCR reads through MiXCR, storing one row per CDR3 protein. The table has 20,000 to 25,000 distinct CDR3 sequences, over 25% seen once; the top ten hold less than 2.5%. TRB was amplified from around 250-500 ng of blood genomic DNA. Sequenced input: blood. These receptors were collected from a human donor who had recovered from COVID-19.

This clonotype occurred many times. The chain recombines TRBV6-5 with TRBJ2-1; D perhaps matches TRBD2 (7 bases). Trimming removed 8 bases at V and 9 bases at J, with 17 bases between. Germline assignment: CDR1 MNHEY and CDR2 SVGAGI. The CDR3 runs to 13 residues. CDR3 in amino acids: CASQRGGGGEQFF. The CDR3 region has the DNA TGTGCCAGCCAAAGAGGGGGAGGGGGTGAGCAGTTCTTC.

In its sample, this clonotype was seen many times. The V gene is TRBV30, the J gene TRBJ2-7; perhaps TRBD2 as D (7 bases). This CDR3 comprises 16 residues. The V end was cut by 4 bases, the J end by 2 bases, with 21 bases between. The V gene's germline CDR1 is GTSNPN and CDR2 SVGIG (reference sequence). The DNA for the CDR3 is TGTGCCTGGACCTATAGGGGGGGTGGGGGAACCTACGAGCAGTACTTC. Translation gives CAWTYRGGGGTYEQYF.

In this sample, this clonotype turned up a few times. This sequence joins TRBV10-3 and TRBJ2-5, with 8 bases fitting TRBD2. The CDR3 consists of 12 residues. V shed 6 bases and J 4 bases; nucleotides not matched to a gene: 1. In germline, CDR1 is ENHRY, CDR2 SYGVKD. In DNA form, the CDR3 reads TGTGCCATCAGACGGGGGGGAGAGACCCAGTACTTC. Translation gives CAIRRGGETQYF.

CDR3 nucleotide sequence: TGCGCCAGCAGCTTGGGTACTAGCGGCTACAATGAGCAGTTCTTC. This gives the protein CASSLGTSGYNEQFF. V usage is TRBV5-1 and J usage is TRBJ2-1; TRBD2 aligns across 8 bases. CDR1 and CDR2 from the germline V gene are SGHRS and YFSETQ. V dropped 0 bases and J dropped 3; count of bases not matched to a gene: 2. The CDR3 consists of 15 residues.

The V call is TRBV24-1, the J call TRBJ1-2; D not certain. The CDR3 loop spans 12 amino acids. V lost 5 bases, J lost 4 bases, and 7 bases lay in between. Germline-derived CDR1 and CDR2 are KGHDR and SFDVKD. The CDR3 region has the DNA TGTGCCACCAGTGGAACGGGCTATGGCTACACCTTC. This sequence encodes CATSGTGYGYTF.

The chain is built from TRBV28 and TRBJ2-3; D possibly corresponds to TRBD1 (5 bases). Trimming took off 4 bases at V and 5 bases at J, with 13 bases between the two ends. Germline V gives CDR1 MDHEN, CDR2 SYDVKM. This CDR3 comprises 14 residues. The CDR3 reads CASSSLGAGDTQYF. The CDR3 DNA sequence: TGTGCCAGCAGTTCCCTAGGGGCTGGAGATACGCAGTATTTT. Supplemented by reference TRBV28 and TRBJ2-3, the full variable domain reads DVKVTQSSRYLVKRTGEKVFLECVQDMDHENMFWYRQDPGLGLRLIYFSYDVKMKEKGDIPEGYSVSREKKERFSLILESASTNQTSMYLCASSSLGAGDTQYFGPGTRLTVL.

The rearrangement uses TRBV5-1 and TRBJ2-5; D is perhaps TRBD2 (6 bases). V lost 0 bases and J 5 bases, leaving 17 bases between the germline ends. This CDR3 is 16 amino acids long. CDR1 and CDR2 from the germline V gene are SGHRS and YFSETQ. CDR3 sequence reads: CASSLGPGGRGETQYF. CDR3 DNA: TGCGCCAGCAGCTTGGGGCCCGGGGGAAGAGGGGAGACCCAGTACTTC. Supplemented by reference TRBV5-1 and TRBJ2-5, the full variable domain reads KAGVTQTPRYLIKTRGQQVTLSCSPISGHRSVSWYQQTPGQGLQFLFEYFSETQRNKGNFPGRFSGRQFSNSRSEMNVSTLELGDSALYLCASSLGPGGRGETQYFGPGTRLLVL.

To note about this clonotype: A junction end diverges from the germline sequence, so it may reflect a read error. The rearrangement joins TRBV27 to TRBJ1-5, with D possibly TRBD1 on 5 matching bases. Germline values: CDR1 MNHEY, CDR2 SMNVEV (reference sequence). This CDR3 comprises 15 residues. The chain's CDR3 is CASRPQGNSNKPQHF. CDR3 sequence (DNA): TGTGCCAGCAGGCCTCAGGGAAATAGCAATAAGCCCCAGCATTTT.

This clonotype has at least ten counts. In DNA form, the CDR3 reads TGTGCCAGCTCACCCACTAGGGACAGGGTCAATGAAAAACTGTTTTTT. As protein: CASSPTRDRVNEKLFF. The chain employs TRBV18 and TRBJ1-4; TRBD1 matches at 9 bases. From germline, CDR1 is KGHSH and CDR2 LQKENI. The CDR3 consists of 16 residues. V shed 3 bases and J 5 bases; nucleotides not matched to a gene: 7.

The chain links TRBV5-4 to TRBJ1-6; 7 positions agree with TRBD1. V shed 4 bases, J shed 10 bases, and the junction held 8 bases outside the gene matches. The CDR3 covers 14 residues. CDR1 and CDR2 (germline): SGHNT, YYREEE (reference sequence). The CDR3 DNA reads TGTGCCAGCAGCCACGGACAAGGGGGCTCACCCCTCCACTTT. The encoded protein is CASSHGQGGSPLHF.

J is TRBJ1-2 and V is TRBV18; 8 bases map to TRBD1. This CDR3 comprises 15 residues. Per the germline V gene, CDR1 is KGHSH and CDR2 is LQKENI. V lost 3 bases, J lost 0 bases, and 3 bases stayed unmatched. CDR3 sequence (DNA): TGTGCCAGCTCACCGGCGACAGGGGCTAACTATGGCTACACCTTC. Amino acid sequence: CASSPATGANYGYTF.

This chain connects TRBV19 to TRBJ1-5; D gene unclear. The CDR3 covers 15 residues. Trimming removed 7 bases from V and 0 bases from J, with 13 bases in between. CDR1 and CDR2 (germline): LNHDA, SQIVND (reference sequence). The CDR3 DNA follows: TGTGCCAGTAACGCTGGCACTTATAGCAATCAGCCCCAGCATTTT. It is translated as CASNAGTYSNQPQHF.

This clonotype was seen a handful of times. The V and J genes are TRBV10-3 and TRBJ1-1; no firm D call. Trimming shortened V by 11 bases and J by 1 base, and 8 bases separated the two germline ends. This CDR3 has 11 residues. Germline loops: CDR1 ENHRY, CDR2 SYGVKD. The chain's CDR3 is CAAQENTEAFF. CDR3 in DNA: TGTGCCGCCCAGGAGAACACTGAAGCTTTCTTT.

The DNA of the CDR3 is TGTGCCAGCTCACCGAGACAGGGGCATATCGTTGGTGAAGCTTTCTTT. Encoded protein: CASSPRQGHIVGEAFF. The V and J genes are TRBV18 and TRBJ1-1; TRBD1 aligns across 8 bases. In germline, CDR1 is KGHSH, CDR2 LQKENI. Trimming at V came to 3 bases and at J to 7 bases, leaving 13 bases not matched to a gene. The CDR3 runs 16 residues.

This chain uses TRBV24-1 with TRBJ2-2; D is tentatively TRBD1 or TRBD2 (5 bases each). V was pared by 4 bases and J by 6 bases, with 8 bases between. CDR1 KGHDR and CDR2 SFDVKD come from the germline V gene. The CDR3 is 13 amino acids. CDR3 protein: CATSERGAGELFF. As DNA, the CDR3 is TGTGCCACCAGTGAACGAGGGGCCGGGGAGCTGTTTTTT.

The chain couples TRBV30 to TRBJ1-1; the match to TRBD1 covers 7 bases. Germline V CDR1 and CDR2: GTSNPN, SVGIG (reference sequence). J lost 4 bases, V lost 0 bases, and 5 bases had no gene match. This CDR3 has 14 residues. The CDR3 here is CAWSVRGGLTEAFF. CDR3 DNA: TGTGCCTGGAGTGTACGAGGGGGCCTCACTGAAGCTTTCTTT.

Many counts were recorded for this clonotype. The chain couples TRBV19 to TRBJ1-1, with TRBD1 matching over 10 bases. Unmatched junction bases numbered 5, after V lost 4 bases and J lost 0 bases. Germline V gene sequence: CDR1 LNHDA, CDR2 SQIVND (reference sequence). The CDR3 is 16 amino acids. CDR3 in DNA: TGTGCCAGTAGTAGAACGACAGGGGGCTTGAACACTGAAGCTTTCTTT. It codes for CASSRTTGGLNTEAFF.

Comments on this clonotype: The germline gene is not matched at one end of the junction; a read error may be the cause. The rearrangement uses TRBV5-6 and TRBJ1-4; the D gene is possibly TRBD1 (5 bases). The germline gives CDR1 SGHDT, CDR2 YYEEEE. This CDR3 region has 17 residues. CDR3 region: CASSLRWGMANNEKLFF. In nucleotides, the CDR3 is TGCGCCAGCAGCCTGCGGTGGGGGATGGCAAATAATGAAAAACTGTTTTTT.

The chain uses TRBV29-1 and TRBJ1-1; TRBD1 matches 9 bases. Losses at the gene ends were 4 bases for V and 5 bases for J; bases not matched to a gene: 2. The germline gives CDR1 SQVTM, CDR2 ANQGSEA. The CDR3 totals 12 residues. The CDR3 reads CSVGTGDTEAFF. CDR3 nucleotide sequence: TGCAGCGTTGGGACAGGGGATACTGAAGCTTTCTTT. Combining the CDR3 with reference TRBV29-1 and TRBJ1-1 gives the whole variable domain SAVISQKPSRDICQRGTSLTIQCQVDSQVTMMFWYRQQPGQSLTLIATANQGSEATYESGFVIDKFPISRPNLTFSTLTVSNMSPEDSSIYLCSVGTGDTEAFFGQGTRLTVV.

This clonotype was detected only once. The chain is built from TRBV2 and TRBJ2-3, with 11 bases matching TRBD2. Per the germline V gene, CDR1 is SNHLY and CDR2 is FYNNEI. V was pared by 6 bases and J by 3 bases, with 2 bases of the junction left unmatched. This CDR3 has 14 amino acids. The CDR3 DNA reads as TGTGCCAGCAGCCGACTAGCGGGGACAGATACGCAGTATTTT. Translating it yields CASSRLAGTDTQYF.

This clonotype has only a few counts. J is TRBJ2-2 and V is TRBV7-9; 9 bases match TRBD1. CDR1 and CDR2 (germline): SEHNR, FQNEAQ (reference sequence). The CDR3 has 16 residues. Unmatched junction bases numbered 8, after V lost 6 bases and J lost 3 bases. The DNA for the CDR3 is TGTGCCAGCAGACGATCGGACAGGGGTCACACCGGGGAGCTGTTTTTT. This codes for CASRRSDRGHTGELFF.

About this clonotype itself: This clone may be a read error of a much larger clone one base away. CDR3 DNA sequence: TGTGACAGCAATCCCGGGACAGGGGATCGTGGTGAGCAGTTCTTC. Amino acid sequence: CDSNPGTGDRGEQFF. The chain combines TRBV12-3 or TRBV12-4 with TRBJ2-1, with 10 bases aligning to TRBD1. The CDR3 is 15 amino acids.

The rearrangement joins TRBV12-3 or TRBV12-4 to TRBJ2-1, with a weak D call TRBD1 (6 bases). Trimming left V 7 bases short and J 1 base short, with 14 bases between. This CDR3 is 15 amino acids long. The CDR3, as DNA: TGTGCCAGCAATATAGGGGGTAGGTCCTACAATGAGCAGTTCTTC. Translation gives CASNIGGRSYNEQFF.

The rearrangement links TRBV30 to TRBJ1-5; possible D gene TRBD1, 5 bases. CDR3 size: 14 residues. The ends were cut back, 0 bases at V and 10 bases at J, with 16 bases in the middle. From germline, CDR1 is GTSNPN and CDR2 SVGIG (reference sequence). The CDR3 sequence is CAWSVQVLSSPQHF. The DNA of the CDR3 is TGTGCCTGGAGTGTACAGGTCCTCAGTTCACCCCAGCATTTT. The full variable domain, completed using reference TRBV30 and TRBJ1-5, is SQTIHQWPATLVQPVGSPLSLECTVEGTSNPNLYWYRQAAGRGLQLLFYSVGIGQISSEVPQNLSASRPQDRQFILSSKKLLLSDSGFYLCAWSVQVLSSPQHFGDGTRLSIL.

V usage is TRBV30 and J usage is TRBJ1-3; 11 positions agree with TRBD1. The V gene end was trimmed by 5 bases and the J gene end by 7 bases; junction bases not matched to a gene: 7. The germline V gene has CDR1 GTSNPN and CDR2 SVGIG (reference sequence). This CDR3 is 14 amino acids long. The CDR3 coding sequence is TGTGCCTGGGGAAAGGGACAGGGGGGGAACACCATATATTTT. This codes for CAWGKGQGGNTIYF.

The rearrangement joins TRBV20-1 to TRBJ1-5, with D tentatively TRBD1 (5 bases). Germline lookup yields CDR1 DFQATT and CDR2 SNEGSKA (reference sequence). The CDR3 is made up of 13 amino acids. Trimming stripped 5 bases from V and 1 base from J, with 9 bases between. CDR3: CSALGVSNQPQHF. CDR3 coding DNA: TGCAGTGCTTTAGGGGTAAGCAATCAGCCCCAGCATTTT.

The chain links TRBV5-6 to TRBJ1-2; D not certain. The CDR3 is made up of 15 amino acids. The V end was cut by 0 bases, the J end by 6 bases, with 15 bases between. Germline loops: CDR1 SGHDT, CDR2 YYEEEE. CDR3 DNA sequence: TGTGCCAGCAGCTTGGGCGCCGGAACCATGGATGGCTACACCTTC. Amino acid sequence: CASSLGAGTMDGYTF.

By its share, this clonotype is medium-sized (0.01 to 0.1%). The chain joins TRBV18 to TRBJ2-1; 9 bases align to TRBD2. The CDR3 runs to 15 residues. V lost 3 bases and J lost 9; bases outside the gene matches: 9. CDR1 and CDR2 (germline): KGHSH, LQKENI. Here the CDR3 DNA reads TGTGCCAGCTCACCCGAGGGCGGGGGGGCCTTTGAGCAGTTCTTC. As protein: CASSPEGGGAFEQFF.

At least ten counts were recorded for this clonotype. The V and J genes are TRBV27 and TRBJ2-7; 7 positions match TRBD1. There are 13 residues in the CDR3. The V segment lost 6 bases and the J segment 1 base; nucleotides outside the gene matches: 3. Germline assignment: CDR1 MNHEY and CDR2 SMNVEV (reference sequence). CDR3 nucleotides: TGTGCCAGCAGCCAACAGGGGTCCTACGAGCAGTACTTC. It codes for CASSQQGSYEQYF.

This clonotype was seen ten or more times. The rearrangement joins TRBV27 to TRBJ2-7; the D gene is possibly TRBD2 (6 bases). Germline lookup yields CDR1 MNHEY and CDR2 SMNVEV (reference sequence). CDR3 size: 14 residues. Trimming removed 0 bases at V and 2 bases at J, with 8 bases between. The CDR3 DNA reads TGTGCCAGCAGTTTATCGGGCGGGACCTACGAGCAGTACTTC. It yields the protein CASSLSGGTYEQYF.